A selection of T cell receptor beta chains follows, all from one sample in a study of T cell clonotyping in hematopoietic cell transplantation. The data were produced by immunoSEQ multiplex PCR, yet TCRdb's version contains in-frame clones alone and is incomplete. This table has 20,000 or so clones, approximately 87% appearing once. The sample in question was peripheral blood mononuclear cells, obtained before stem cell transplant. These receptors all come from a man in his late teens or twenties with biphenotypic leukemia. Some clones in this sample may be carry-over from other donors' samples. CDR3s include the opening cysteine and the closing phenylalanine or tryptophan. The D gene is left open where the match is weak. The size entry is marked missing in some rows and otherwise reads once, few, many or a size class.

CDR3 DNA: TGTGCCAGCAGCCCACGGCGACTAGCGGGAGCCTACGAGCAGTACTTC; CDR3 protein: CASSPRRLAGAYEQYF; clone size: .; D gene: TRBD2; V gene: TRBV9; J gene: TRBJ2-7
CDR3 DNA: TGCGCCAGCAGCTATACAGAGGAACAACCCCTCCACTTT; CDR3 protein: CASSYTEEQPLHF; clone size: .; D gene: .; V gene: TRBV5-1; J gene: TRBJ1-6
CDR3 DNA: TGTGCCAGCAGCTTGGGGGACAACAATCAGCCCCAGCATTTT; CDR3 protein: CASSLGDNNQPQHF; clone size: .; D gene: .; V gene: TRBV7-9; J gene: TRBJ1-5
CDR3 DNA: TGTGCCAGCAGTGAATGGGACAGGGACTCCTACGAGCAGTACTTC; CDR3 protein: CASSEWDRDSYEQYF; clone size: .; D gene: TRBD1; V gene: TRBV2; J gene: TRBJ2-7
CDR3 DNA: TGTGCCAGCAGCTCTCGGACTAACCCTAGGTACGAGCAGTACTTC; CDR3 protein: CASSSRTNPRYEQYF; clone size: .; D gene: .; V gene: TRBV11-3; J gene: TRBJ2-7
CDR3 DNA: TGCGCCAGCAGCTTGCGATGGGCCGGAACCTACGAGCAGTACTTC; CDR3 protein: CASSLRWAGTYEQYF; clone size: .; D gene: .; V gene: TRBV5-1; J gene: TRBJ2-7
CDR3 DNA: TGTGCCAGCACCAATCGAAGTACCACCTCACGTGGATTTCGGATGGAGCAGTACTTC; CDR3 protein: CASTNRSTTSRGFRMEQYF; clone size: few; D gene: .; V gene: TRBV11-3; J gene: TRBJ2-7
CDR3 DNA: TGTGCCAGCAGTGAGAGGGCTGAAGCTTTCTTT; CDR3 protein: CASSERAEAFF; clone size: .; D gene: .; V gene: TRBV6-1; J gene: TRBJ1-1
CDR3 DNA: TGTGCCAGCAGCTACCGACAAGATGGGCGTTACGAGCAGTACTTC; CDR3 protein: CASSYRQDGRYEQYF; clone size: .; D gene: .; V gene: TRBV6-6; J gene: TRBJ2-7
CDR3 DNA: TGTGCCAGTAGTGAGGGTACAGATACGCAGTATTTT; CDR3 protein: CASSEGTDTQYF; clone size: .; D gene: .; V gene: TRBV19; J gene: TRBJ2-3
CDR3 DNA: TGTGCCAGCAGTTTATATGTCTCCGGGGCCAGCTCCTACGAGCAGTACTTC; CDR3 protein: CASSLYVSGASSYEQYF; clone size: .; D gene: .; V gene: TRBV27; J gene: TRBJ2-7
CDR3 DNA: TGTGCCAGTAGTATACGGGGGACATTCCTAACCCCCTACGAGCAGTACTTC; CDR3 protein: CASSIRGTFLTPYEQYF; clone size: .; D gene: .; V gene: TRBV19; J gene: TRBJ2-7
CDR3 DNA: TGTGCCAGCAGCTTAACGGGAGTAAGAGATACGCAGTATTTT; CDR3 protein: CASSLTGVRDTQYF; clone size: .; D gene: .; V gene: TRBV7-3; J gene: TRBJ2-3
CDR3 DNA: TGTGCCAGCAGCCAAGATAGGGGGCCTGTCTATGGCTACACCTTC; CDR3 protein: CASSQDRGPVYGYTF; clone size: .; D gene: TRBD1; V gene: TRBV4-2; J gene: TRBJ1-2
CDR3 DNA: TGTGCCAGCTCGCCAGGGGCGGGACTAGCGGGGGGCAGACCCGGGGAGCTGTTTTTT; CDR3 protein: CASSPGAGLAGGRPGELFF; clone size: .; D gene: TRBD2; V gene: TRBV7-3; J gene: TRBJ2-2
CDR3 DNA: TGTGCCAGCAGTTTCGGTCCGCAGGAGCAGTACTTC; CDR3 protein: CASSFGPQEQYF; clone size: .; D gene: .; V gene: TRBV28; J gene: TRBJ2-7
CDR3 DNA: TGTGCCAGCAGCCCCGGGACCGATTACGAGCAGTACTTC; CDR3 protein: CASSPGTDYEQYF; clone size: .; D gene: .; V gene: TRBV7-9; J gene: TRBJ2-7
CDR3 DNA: TGTGCCAGCAGGTTGACTAGCGGGCAAGAGACCCAGTACTTC; CDR3 protein: CASRLTSGQETQYF; clone size: .; D gene: TRBD2; V gene: TRBV14; J gene: TRBJ2-5
CDR3 DNA: TGTGCCAGCAGTTACCAGCGGGGTACCTACGAGCAGTACTTC; CDR3 protein: CASSYQRGTYEQYF; clone size: .; D gene: TRBD2; V gene: TRBV6-6; J gene: TRBJ2-7
CDR3 DNA: TGCGCCAGCAGCTTGGACGACAGTTCACCCCTCCACTTT; CDR3 protein: CASSLDDSSPLHF; clone size: .; D gene: .; V gene: TRBV5-1; J gene: TRBJ1-6
CDR3 DNA: TGTGCCAGCAGTTTACGAGGCGACGCCCGCTACGAGCAGTACTTC; CDR3 protein: CASSLRGDARYEQYF; clone size: .; D gene: .; V gene: TRBV27; J gene: TRBJ2-7
CDR3 DNA: TGTGCCATCAGTGGGCAAGAGGGTAATTACTACGAGCAGTACTTC; CDR3 protein: CAISGQEGNYYEQYF; clone size: .; D gene: .; V gene: TRBV10-3; J gene: TRBJ2-7
CDR3 DNA: TGTGCCAGCAGCTTACTTCCAGGGGGCTCCTACGAGCAGTACTTC; CDR3 protein: CASSLLPGGSYEQYF; clone size: .; D gene: TRBD1; V gene: TRBV7-3; J gene: TRBJ2-7
CDR3 DNA: TGTGCCAGCAGTTGGGGGGTTTTACAGCCCCAGCATTTT; CDR3 protein: CASSWGVLQPQHF; clone size: .; D gene: .; V gene: TRBV27; J gene: TRBJ1-5
CDR3 DNA: TGTGCCAGCAGCCGAGGACTAGCGACCAACTACGAGCAGTACTTC; CDR3 protein: CASSRGLATNYEQYF; clone size: .; D gene: TRBD2; V gene: TRBV7-2; J gene: TRBJ2-7
CDR3 DNA: TGTGCCAGCAGCGTAGCCCAGACAGGGCCTAACACTGAAGCTTTCTTT; CDR3 protein: CASSVAQTGPNTEAFF; clone size: .; D gene: TRBD1; V gene: TRBV9; J gene: TRBJ1-1
CDR3 DNA: TGTGCCATCGGGTCTCGGGGAGCCATGCAAGAGACCCAGTACTTC; CDR3 protein: CAIGSRGAMQETQYF; clone size: .; D gene: .; V gene: TRBV10-3; J gene: TRBJ2-5
CDR3 DNA: TGTGCCAGCACCCTAATGGGAGGGGGGTTTTATGGCTACACCTTC; CDR3 protein: CASTLMGGGFYGYTF; clone size: .; D gene: .; V gene: TRBV28; J gene: TRBJ1-2